The clone carrying this T cell receptor beta chain was picked up many times. Its specificity is unknown. TCRdb redid the calling of the reads with MiXCR, one entry per CDR3 protein. The top ten hold 5.5% to 8% of the sample, which has about 210,000 distinct CDR3 sequences, around 6.6% seen once. The source of the sample is a study of T cell repertoires in cytomegalovirus infection. Whole-study context: Indications came from public TCR beta signatures; they pointed to CMV infection and to a matching HLA type.

Findings of the study overall: HLA-C-restricted CMV-specific TCR beta clonotypes prevailed in the ex vivo response. Cumulative frequency of public TCR beta families picked out carriers of CMV plus the relevant HLA.

The clonotype was recovered from a human donor in good health (CMV status not recorded). Some clones in this sample may be carry-over from other donors' samples. The specimen was PBMCs.

In DNA form, the CDR3 reads TGTGCCAGCAGACCATTCGACAGGGACATTAATGAAAAACTGTTTTTT. It encodes CASRPFDRDINEKLFF. The chain employs TRBV7-9 and TRBJ1-4; 7 bases align to TRBD1. CDR3 length: 16 amino acids. Germline CDR1 and CDR2: SEHNR and FQNEAQ (reference sequence). Germline trimming cut 6 bases from V and 4 bases from J; bases unmatched to any gene: 11.